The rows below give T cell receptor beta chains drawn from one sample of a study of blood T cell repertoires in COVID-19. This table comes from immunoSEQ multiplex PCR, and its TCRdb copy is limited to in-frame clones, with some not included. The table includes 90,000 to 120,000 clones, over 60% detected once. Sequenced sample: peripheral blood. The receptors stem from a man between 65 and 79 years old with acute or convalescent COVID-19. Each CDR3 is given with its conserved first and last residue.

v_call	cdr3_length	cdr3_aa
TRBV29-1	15	CSVGIGTGTNYGYTF
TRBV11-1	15	CASSIYRERGYGYTF
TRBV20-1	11	CSARDPDEQYF
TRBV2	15	CASSVRQGLGEKLFF
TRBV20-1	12	CSPGGRAGEQYF
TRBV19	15	CASSMGGGGTDTQYF
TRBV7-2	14	CASSPSVGPETQYF
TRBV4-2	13	CASTSGGTGELFF
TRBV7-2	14	CASSPDRVLDGYTF
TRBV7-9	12	CASSRQDTEAFF
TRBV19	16	CASSPTSGGVQETQYF
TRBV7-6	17	CASSLTRDRGSGNTIYF
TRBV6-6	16	CASRTGTGGLRYGYTF
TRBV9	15	CASSVAPDRSYEQYF
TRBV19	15	CASSIARGQFYEQYF
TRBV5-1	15	CASSPTGPGANVLTF
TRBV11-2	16	CASSLQGMGVTDTQYF
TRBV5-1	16	CASSGGTGGYQETQYF
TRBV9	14	CASSVSGGNQPQHF
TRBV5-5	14	CASSLAGSNQPQHF
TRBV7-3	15	CASSRLGGKTDTQYF
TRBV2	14	CASRKPGQPYEQYF
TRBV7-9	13	CASAGINFEKLFF
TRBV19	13	CASCRGGYTEAFF
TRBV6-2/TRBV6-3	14	CASSPEGAGNTIYF
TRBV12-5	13	CASGLSGAPEAFF
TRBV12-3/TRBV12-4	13	CASSFGENTEAFF
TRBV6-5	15	CASSYERGLSYGYTF
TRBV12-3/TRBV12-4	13	CASSLHANYEQYF
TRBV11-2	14	CASSLTSGVYEQFF
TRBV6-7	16	CASRRGSPGGNQPQHF
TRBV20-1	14	CSASRFGAYNEQFF
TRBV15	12	CATRVPGYEQFF
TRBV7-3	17	CASSLGGGGGPYNEQFF
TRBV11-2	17	CASSLGGGLEANYGYTF
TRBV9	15	CASSPGGASNQPQHF
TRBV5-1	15	CASSPTSGANNEQFF
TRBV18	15	CASSPEGGGNQPQHF
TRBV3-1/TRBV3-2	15	CASSQDYRINYGYTF
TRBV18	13	CASSPQFLSEAFF
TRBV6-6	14	CASSYVLQGNGYTF
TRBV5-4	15	CASSLPLGRGTEAFF
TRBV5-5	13	CASSGENLYGYTF
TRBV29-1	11	CSVGGQRGYTF
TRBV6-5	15	CASSIGLAGQETQYF
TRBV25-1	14	CASSVIAFQETQYF
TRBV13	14	CASSLNRGRYEQYF
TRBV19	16	CASSNLPTEFNQPQHF
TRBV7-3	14	CASSQSGGVETQYF
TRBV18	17	CASSLESGTGGNQPQHF
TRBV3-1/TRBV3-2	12	CASSQAFDEQFF
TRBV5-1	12	CASSLSGGEAFF
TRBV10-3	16	CAISEQGRGQNQPQHF